A single sample gave rise to the 25 T cell receptor beta chains below, sequenced in a study of T cell responses to AZD1222 COVID-19 vaccine. Clones were read by immunoSEQ multiplex PCR, and TCRdb kept only the in-frame ones, dropping some. This sample carries fewer than 120,000 clones, over 75% of them seen once, and the ten largest clones take around 4.6%. This sample comprised peripheral blood, obtained on day 0 of AZD1222 vaccination. The receptors originated from an adult in good health.

CDR3 DNA: TGTGCCAGCAGCCTTGACAGGGGGGGCGAGCAGTACTTC. Translation: CASSLDRGGEQYF. This chain connects TRBV11-2 to TRBJ2-7, with TRBD1 matching over 9 bases. With 5 bases clipped from V and 6 bases from J, the junction kept 5 bases outside the gene matches. Germline-derived CDR1 and CDR2 are SGHAT and FQNNGV. CDR3 size: 13 residues.

This chain connects TRBV19 to TRBJ1-1; 9 bases agree with TRBD1. This CDR3 has 13 residues. Trimming took 7 bases from V and 4 from J; bases not matched to a gene: 4. Germline V lookup: CDR1 LNHDA, CDR2 SQIVND (reference sequence). The CDR3 bases are TGTGCCAGTATCCCGGGACAGGGCACTGAAGCTTTCTTT. It is translated as CASIPGQGTEAFF.

The chain joins TRBV24-1 to TRBJ1-2; the D gene is possibly TRBD1 (6 bases). The CDR3 runs to 14 residues. Germline CDR1 KGHDR, CDR2 SFDVKD. Deletions cut 4 bases from V and 7 bases from J, with 15 bases between. The CDR3 nucleotides are TGTGCCACCAGTGACACTGGAGGGGGTAGTGGCTACACCTTC. Its translation is CATSDTGGGSGYTF.

The CDR3 nucleotides are TGTGCCAGCAGTCCGGGGACAGGGAGATCTGGGGCCAACGTCCTGACTTTC. Translated: CASSPGTGRSGANVLTF. The J gene is TRBJ2-6, the V gene TRBV3-1 (or the pseudogene TRBV3-2); TRBD1 matches 9 bases. The CDR3 has 17 amino acids. Germline loops: CDR1 LGHDT, CDR2 YNNKEL (reference sequence). V lost 6 bases to trimming and J lost 1 base; unmatched junction nucleotides: 7.

The V gene is TRBV2, the J gene TRBJ2-2; D remains unclear. Deletions cut 4 bases from V and 8 bases from J, with 5 bases between. Looked up from germline, CDR1 is SNHLY and CDR2 is FYNNEI. This CDR3 region has 11 residues. CDR3 nucleotides: TGTGCCAGCAGTGGGGGTGGGGAGCTGTTTTTT. Translating gives CASSGGGELFF.

V usage is TRBV28 and J usage is TRBJ2-1, with 11 bases fitting TRBD2. Unmatched junction bases numbered 3, after V lost 2 bases and J lost 3 bases. CDR1 and CDR2 from the germline V gene are MDHEN and SYDVKM. The CDR3 totals 16 residues. CDR3: CASSLIAGGLYNEQFF. The CDR3 coding sequence is TGTGCCAGCAGTTTAATAGCGGGGGGGCTCTACAATGAGCAGTTCTTC.

The V gene is TRBV4-3, the J gene TRBJ1-4; 11 bases fit TRBD1. V was clipped by 4 bases and J by 3 bases; unmatched bases: 4. The CDR3 runs 16 residues. The germline V gene encodes CDR1 LGHNA and CDR2 YSLEER. CDR3 bases: TGCGCCAGCAGCCTTGGGACAGGGGGTTCTAATGAAAAACTGTTTTTT. Translation: CASSLGTGGSNEKLFF.

This clone was detected once. This chain connects TRBV2 to TRBJ2-3; D is ambiguous. The CDR3 contains 15 residues. V dropped 6 bases and J dropped 1 base, with 14 bases sitting between them. Germline V gives CDR1 SNHLY, CDR2 FYNNEI. As DNA, the CDR3 is TGTGCCAGCAGCAGAGAAGGGCCTGGCACAGATACGCAGTATTTT. Amino acid sequence: CASSREGPGTDTQYF.

This clone was found a few times. V gene TRBV19 combines with J gene TRBJ1-5, with 10 bases identical to TRBD1. This CDR3 comprises 18 residues. V shed 5 bases, J shed 4 bases, and the junction held 14 bases outside the gene matches. In germline, CDR1 is LNHDA, CDR2 SQIVND (reference sequence). The CDR3 loop reads CASSRRDRGIYGNQPQHF. In nucleotides, the CDR3 is TGTGCCAGTAGTCGCCGGGACAGGGGTATATATGGAAATCAGCCCCAGCATTTT.

The chain joins TRBV6-6 to TRBJ1-2; tentatively, D is TRBD1 (5 bases). The V and J ends lost 0 bases and 2 bases respectively, with 13 bases between them. The CDR3 runs to 16 residues. Germline V gene lookup returns CDR1 MNHNY and CDR2 SVGAGI (reference sequence). CDR3 sequence (DNA): TGTGCCAGCAGTTACTCGAAGAGGAGGGACAACTATGGCTACACCTTC. Translating gives CASSYSKRRDNYGYTF.

The chain couples TRBV9 to TRBJ1-4; TRBD1 is a possible D gene (6 bases). With 4 bases removed from V and 0 bases from J, the gap between germline ends came to 10 bases. This CDR3 contains 15 residues. Germline lookup yields CDR1 SGDLS and CDR2 YYNGEE. CDR3 residues: CASSLQGSTNEKLFF. CDR3 coding DNA: TGTGCCAGCAGCCTACAGGGCTCAACTAATGAAAAACTGTTTTTT.

The chain joins TRBV28 to TRBJ1-4, with 9 bases identical to TRBD1. The junction had 6 bases not matched to a gene; V was cut back by 6 bases and J by 7 bases. The CDR3 loop spans 14 amino acids. CDR1 and CDR2 from the germline V gene are MDHEN and SYDVKM. The CDR3: CASRQQGAGEKLFF. The CDR3 DNA reads TGTGCCAGCAGACAACAGGGGGCTGGTGAAAAACTGTTTTTT.

This clone was seen just once. The chain has TRBV9 and TRBJ2-2; no definite D call. Per germline, CDR1 SGDLS and CDR2 YYNGEE. The CDR3 covers 14 residues. V was trimmed by 2 bases and J by 11 bases, leaving 16 bases between them. CDR3 sequence (DNA): TGTGCCAGCAGCGTGGTAGAACGAACCCATGAGCTGTTTTTT. It encodes CASSVVERTHELFF.

This chain connects TRBV28 to TRBJ1-5; weak D call: TRBD1 (5 bases). Germline CDR1 MDHEN, CDR2 SYDVKM. The CDR3 extends over 14 amino acids. V lost 3 bases and J 3 bases, leaving 9 bases between the germline ends. In DNA, the CDR3 is TGTGCCAGCAGTTTTGCAGGGAACAATCAGCCCCAGCATTTT. Translating gives CASSFAGNNQPQHF. Full variable domain (outside the CDR3, taken from reference TRBV28 and TRBJ1-5): DVKVTQSSRYLVKRTGEKVFLECVQDMDHENMFWYRQDPGLGLRLIYFSYDVKMKEKGDIPEGYSVSREKKERFSLILESASTNQTSMYLCASSFAGNNQPQHFGDGTRLSIL.

Only one count was recorded for this clone. Other DNA sequences within the sample encode an identical CDR3. The J gene is TRBJ1-6, the V gene TRBV3-1 (or the pseudogene TRBV3-2); 8 bases map to TRBD1. The CDR3 length is 14 residues. CDR1 is LGHDT, CDR2 YNNKEL, per germline (reference sequence). V shed 3 bases, J shed 7 bases, and the junction held 2 bases outside the gene matches. The CDR3 nucleotides are TGTGCCAGCAGCCAGAGGACAGGGAATTCACCCCTCCACTTT. This translates into CASSQRTGNSPLHF.

This clone has a handful of counts. The CDR3 nucleotides are TGTGCCAGCAGCACACCGGGACAGGGGGCGCGGAACACTGAAGCTTTCTTT. Protein product: CASSTPGQGARNTEAFF. The V and J genes are TRBV28 and TRBJ1-1, with 12 nucleotides matching TRBD1. This CDR3 has 17 amino acids. Germline V lookup: CDR1 MDHEN, CDR2 SYDVKM. J gave up 1 base and V 6 bases, and 9 bases lay outside the gene matches.

The chain employs TRBV6-2 or TRBV6-3 and TRBJ1-1; no clear D. The CDR3 is made up of 17 amino acids. V was trimmed by 0 bases and J by 4 bases, leaving 18 bases between them. The germline CDR1 and CDR2 sequences are MNHEY and SVGEGT. CDR3 region: CASSYSSARLFSTEAFF. The CDR3 bases are TGTGCCAGCAGTTACTCTTCGGCACGTCTCTTCAGCACTGAAGCTTTCTTT.

The V gene is TRBV4-1, the J gene TRBJ2-1; unclear D gene. The CDR3 extends over 15 amino acids. V lost 4 bases and J lost 4, with 14 bases in between. Germline V gives CDR1 MGHRA, CDR2 YSYEKL. CDR3 nucleotides: TGCGCCAGCAGCCTCCTGGGTCCGGGTTACAATGAGCAGTTCTTC. Translating it yields CASSLLGPGYNEQFF.

In its sample, this clone was seen once. This sequence joins TRBV5-5 and TRBJ1-6; TRBD1 might be the D (5 bases). CDR3 length: 14 amino acids. V was pared by 4 bases and J by 11 bases, with 16 bases between. Germline V gene lookup returns CDR1 SGHKS and CDR2 YYEKEE (reference sequence). The CDR3 DNA reads TGTGCCAGCAGCCGGGACCCCGGCGGGACACCCCTCCACTTT. Amino acid sequence: CASSRDPGGTPLHF.

The gene calls are TRBV29-1 and TRBJ1-3; 7 nucleotides align to TRBD1. The CDR3 length is 13 residues. V lost 6 bases to trimming and J lost 2 bases; unmatched junction nucleotides: 4. CDR1 is SQVTM, CDR2 ANQGSEA, per germline. The CDR3 protein is CSVRTGAGNTIYF. In nucleotides, the CDR3 is TGCAGCGTACGCACAGGGGCTGGAAACACCATATATTTT.

V usage is TRBV19 and J usage is TRBJ2-7, with TRBD1 matching over 7 bases. This CDR3 spans 15 amino acids. V was pared by 5 bases and J by 0 bases, with 7 bases of the junction left unmatched. CDR1 is LNHDA and CDR2 is SQIVND in the germline V gene (reference sequence). CDR3 amino acids: CASSATDRLSYEQYF. The CDR3 nucleotides are TGTGCCAGTAGTGCCACGGACAGGCTCTCCTACGAGCAGTACTTC.

The sample holds a few counts of this clone. The V gene is TRBV12-3 or TRBV12-4, the J gene TRBJ1-1; D not certain. CDR3 length: 12 residues. V dropped 6 bases and J dropped 0 bases, with 5 bases sitting between them. As DNA, the CDR3 is TGTGCCAGCAGCCCGATGAACACTGAAGCTTTCTTT. Its protein product is CASSPMNTEAFF.

The chain joins TRBV5-8 to TRBJ2-1; 11 nucleotides align to TRBD2. Germline CDR1 reads SGHTS; CDR2 reads YDEGEE. This CDR3 has 14 amino acids. Trimming removed 5 bases from V and 10 bases from J; junction bases left unmatched: 8. The DNA of the CDR3 is TGTGCCAGCAGACGTATAGCGGGAGGGAACGAGCAGTTCTTC. Translated, it gives CASRRIAGGNEQFF.

V usage is TRBV6-5 and J usage is TRBJ1-2; D is perhaps TRBD1 (5 bases). CDR1 and CDR2 from the germline V gene are MNHEY and SVGAGI. CDR3 size: 14 residues. Deletions cut 6 bases from V and 2 bases from J, with 13 bases between. CDR3 sequence (DNA): TGTGCCAGCAGACTGACAGACTTAAACTATGGCTACACCTTC. This codes for CASRLTDLNYGYTF.

The chain combines TRBV6-6 with TRBJ2-7; the D call may be TRBD1 or TRBD2 (5 bases each). CDR3 size: 12 residues. The germline V gene encodes CDR1 MNHNY and CDR2 SVGAGI (reference sequence). V gave up 4 bases and J gave up 2 bases, with 6 bases separating them. The DNA for the CDR3 is TGTGCCAGCAGTTGGGGGACCTACGAGCAGTACTTC. It translates to CASSWGTYEQYF.